Here is one T cell receptor beta chain with its context. The CDR3 totals 21 residues. Germline V lookup: CDR1 KGHSH, CDR2 LQKENI. The germline V and J ends were trimmed by 1 base and 0 bases, with 22 bases remaining between them. Patients at the Seattle site were enrolled during active infection and followed longitudinally. Study processing details: Estimates of nucleated cell counts were drawn from the amplification of reference gene primers. Generated by immunoSEQ multiplex PCR, the TCRdb table keeps only in-frame clones and is missing some. D and trimming were read from the DNA, whereas the V and J calls and clone size are those reported in that table. This sample has tens of thousands of clones, with around 86% found just once. This specimen comes from a study of blood T cell repertoires in COVID-19. In the study overall: Spain, Italy and the United States supplied samples that represented acute and convalescent COVID-19. PBMCs, B-cell-depleted T cells, or T cells provided the cDNA or gDNA that made up the material.

The gene calls are TRBV18 and TRBJ2-6, with D possibly being TRBD2 (6 bases). Sequencing was carried out using peripheral blood. The origin of this receptor is a woman of 80 years or more with COVID-19, enrolled during active disease. The CDR3, as DNA: TGTGCCAGCTCACCACGGGAGGTAGGAGGGTTTCCACTCTCTGGGGCCAACGTCCTGACTTTC. Protein sequence: CASSPREVGGFPLSGANVLTF.